The sequence of this T cell receptor (beta chain) was determined in a study of T cell repertoires in cytomegalovirus infection. This clonotype was seen repeatedly, ten times or more. The V and J ends lost 2 bases and 1 base respectively, with 17 bases between them. CDR1 is SGHVT, CDR2 SQSDAQ, per germline. This CDR3 region has 18 residues. TCRdb called the reads again in MiXCR, with one record for every CDR3 protein. This table holds 400,000 or so distinct CDR3 sequences, 15% to 20% found once. The origin of this receptor is a human donor in good health (CMV status not recorded). Some clones in this sample may be carry-over from other donors' samples. Sequenced material: PBMCs. This rearrangement joins TRBV7-4 to TRBJ2-2, with TRBD2 as a possible D gene (5 bases). The CDR3 spells CASSLTTKVRWNTGELFF. As DNA, the CDR3 is TGTGCCAGCAGCTTAACGACTAAAGTGAGGTGGAACACCGGGGAGCTGTTTTTT.